This TCR beta chain was identified in a study of blood T cell repertoires in COVID-19. On the study more broadly: Whether acute or convalescent, the COVID-19 samples came from the United States, Italy and Spain. T cells, B-cell-depleted T cells, or PBMCs provided the cDNA or gDNA that served as material.

Germline values: CDR1 MRHNA, CDR2 SNTAGT. The CDR3 has 16 amino acids. The V and J ends lost 3 bases and 0 bases respectively, with 12 bases between them. Per the original data handling: Reference gene primer amplification gave estimated nucleated cell counts. Clones were read by immunoSEQ multiplex PCR, and TCRdb kept only the in-frame ones, dropping some. V and J calls and clone size are copied from that table; D and trimming were computed from the DNA. Of 250,000 or so clones in the sample, 86% are singletons; the top ten hold 5.5% to 8%. The chain is built from TRBV6-4 and TRBJ2-1; TRBD2 is a possible D gene (5 bases). The source is a man in his sixties with acute or convalescent COVID-19. The sample comprised peripheral blood. The CDR3 region has the DNA TGTGCCAGCAGTGATGAGGCGGGTAGCTCCTACAATGAGCAGTTCTTC. Protein sequence: CASSDEAGSSYNEQFF.